This TCR beta chain was sequenced during a study of shared clonotypes between healthy human individuals. The overall study: Two women and a few men aged 18 to 49 served as donors.

CDR1 is MDHEN and CDR2 is SYDVKM in the germline V gene. The CDR3 sequence is 13 residues long. V gave up 4 bases and J gave up 3 bases, with 10 bases separating them. Unsorted PBMC DNA was run through sequencing on ten immunoSEQ deep assay plates. Sequencing was performed with immunoSEQ multiplex PCR; in TCRdb, only in-frame clones are kept and a portion is missing. Altogether fewer than 550,000 clones are present, about three quarters being singletons, with the ten largest covering under 15%. Only Caucasian adults living in Nashville, Tennessee served as donors. The chain combines TRBV28 with TRBJ2-7; D is perhaps TRBD1 (5 bases). Sequenced sample: PBMCs. The sequence derives from a woman aged 40-49 years in good health. Some clones in this sample may be carry-over from other donors' samples. This CDR3 reads CASSWTTFYEQYF. In DNA, the CDR3 is TGTGCCAGCAGTTGGACAACCTTCTACGAGCAGTACTTC. Drawing the rest from reference TRBV28 and TRBJ2-7, the complete variable domain is DVKVTQSSRYLVKRTGEKVFLECVQDMDHENMFWYRQDPGLGLRLIYFSYDVKMKEKGDIPEGYSVSREKKERFSLILESASTNQTSMYLCASSWTTFYEQYFGPGTRLTVT.